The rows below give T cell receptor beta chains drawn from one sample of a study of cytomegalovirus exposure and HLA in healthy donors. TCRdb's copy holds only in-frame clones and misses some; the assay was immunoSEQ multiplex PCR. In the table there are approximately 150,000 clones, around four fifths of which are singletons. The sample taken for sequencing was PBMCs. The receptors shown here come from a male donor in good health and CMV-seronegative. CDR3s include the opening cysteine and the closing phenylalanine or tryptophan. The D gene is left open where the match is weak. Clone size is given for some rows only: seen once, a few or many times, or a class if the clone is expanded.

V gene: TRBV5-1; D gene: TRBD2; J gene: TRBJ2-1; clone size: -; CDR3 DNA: TGCGCCAGCAGCTTTAGGACTAGCGGGAGCGAGCATGAGCAGTTCTTC; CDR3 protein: CASSFRTSGSEHEQFF
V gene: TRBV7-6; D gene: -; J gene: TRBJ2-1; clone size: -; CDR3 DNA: TGTGCCAGCAGCGAGACACCGGGACTTTCCTACAATGAGCAGTTCTTC; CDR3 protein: CASSETPGLSYNEQFF
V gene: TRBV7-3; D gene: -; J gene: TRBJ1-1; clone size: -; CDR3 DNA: TGTGCCAGCAGCTCCACTACGAACACTGAAGCTTTCTTT; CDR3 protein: CASSSTTNTEAFF
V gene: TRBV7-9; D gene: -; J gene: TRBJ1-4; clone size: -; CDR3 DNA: TGTGCCAGCACCCAAGGCGCAGGGAATGAAAAACTGTTTTTT; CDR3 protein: CASTQGAGNEKLFF
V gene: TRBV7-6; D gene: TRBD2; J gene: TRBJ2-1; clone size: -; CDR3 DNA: TGTGCCAGCAGCTTAGGGGTAGCGGGGGGGCATCGTGAGCAGTTCTTC; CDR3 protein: CASSLGVAGGHREQFF
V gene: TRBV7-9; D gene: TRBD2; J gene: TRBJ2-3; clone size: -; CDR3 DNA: TGTTCCAGCAGCCCCCCGGGACTACGCACAGATACGCAGTATTTT; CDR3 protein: CSSSPPGLRTDTQYF
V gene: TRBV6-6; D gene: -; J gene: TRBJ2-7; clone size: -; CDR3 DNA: TGTGCCAGCAGTTACGCGGGGGCCGGGGAGGAGCAGTACTTC; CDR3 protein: CASSYAGAGEEQYF
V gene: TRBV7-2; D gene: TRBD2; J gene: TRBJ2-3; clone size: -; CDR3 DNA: TGTGCCAGCAGCCCCCGACTAGGACGGGGGGGAAGGCCAGATACGCAGTATTTT; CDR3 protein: CASSPRLGRGGRPDTQYF
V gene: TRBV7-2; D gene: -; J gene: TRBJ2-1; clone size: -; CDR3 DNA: TGTGCCAGCAGTCCGTCTCAGTATGGCAATGAGCAGTTCTTC; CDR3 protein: CASSPSQYGNEQFF
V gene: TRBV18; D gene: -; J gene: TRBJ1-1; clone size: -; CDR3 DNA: TGTGCCAGCTCAGGCCAAATTCACACTGAAGCTTTCTTT; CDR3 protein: CASSGQIHTEAFF
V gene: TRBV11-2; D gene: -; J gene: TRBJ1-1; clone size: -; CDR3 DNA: TGTGCCAGCAGCTTATTTGAAGGGGGGAACACTGAAGCTTTCTTT; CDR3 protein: CASSLFEGGNTEAFF
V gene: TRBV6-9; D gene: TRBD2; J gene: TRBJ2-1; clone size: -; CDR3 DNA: TGTGCCAGCAGTTATCGCGAGCGGGAGGCTTACAATGAGCAGTTCTTC; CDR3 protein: CASSYREREAYNEQFF
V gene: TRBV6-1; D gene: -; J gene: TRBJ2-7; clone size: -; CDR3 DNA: TGTGCCAGCAGTGACATTCAGAGAGGGAACTACGAGCAGTACTTC; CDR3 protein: CASSDIQRGNYEQYF
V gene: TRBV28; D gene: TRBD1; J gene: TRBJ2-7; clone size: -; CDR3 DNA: TGTGCCAGCAGTTCCCCCGGGACAGGGGAGTACGAGCAGTACTTC; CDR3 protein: CASSSPGTGEYEQYF
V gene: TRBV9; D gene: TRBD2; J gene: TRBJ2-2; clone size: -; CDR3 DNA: TGTGCCAGCAGCGAATCAACTAGCGGGGGAGGCACCGGGGAGCTGTTTTTT; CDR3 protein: CASSESTSGGGTGELFF
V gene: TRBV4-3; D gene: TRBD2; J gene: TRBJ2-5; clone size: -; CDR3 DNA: TGCGCCAGCAGCCCAGGGACTAGCGCTCAAGAGACCCAGTACTTC; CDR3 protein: CASSPGTSAQETQYF
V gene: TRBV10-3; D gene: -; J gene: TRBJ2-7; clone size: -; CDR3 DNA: TGTGCCATCAGTGAGGGTACTAGCTCCTACGAGCAGTACTTC; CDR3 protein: CAISEGTSSYEQYF
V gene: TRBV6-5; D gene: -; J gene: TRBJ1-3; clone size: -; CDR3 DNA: TGTGCCAGCAGAGAAACAGGGTCCGGAAACACCATATATTTT; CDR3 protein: CASRETGSGNTIYF
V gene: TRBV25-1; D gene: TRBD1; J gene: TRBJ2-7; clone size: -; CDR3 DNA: TGTGCCACCTCAAGGGACAGCGAGGATTACGAGCAGTACTTC; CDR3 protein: CATSRDSEDYEQYF
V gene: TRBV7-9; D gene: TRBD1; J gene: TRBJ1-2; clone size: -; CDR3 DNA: TGTGCCAGCAGCTGGGCTGACAGGGGTGGCTACACCTTC; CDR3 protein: CASSWADRGGYTF
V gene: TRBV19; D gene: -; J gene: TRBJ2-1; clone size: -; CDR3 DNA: TGTGCCAGTAGTTCTAACTCGTACAATGAGCAGTTCTTC; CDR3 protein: CASSSNSYNEQFF
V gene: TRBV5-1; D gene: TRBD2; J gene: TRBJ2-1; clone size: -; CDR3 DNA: TGCGCCAGCAGCCCGTTGGCGGGAGAGACCAATGAGCAGTTCTTC; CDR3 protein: CASSPLAGETNEQFF
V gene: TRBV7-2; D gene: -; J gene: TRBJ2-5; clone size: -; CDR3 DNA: TGTGCCAGCAGCTTAGTATTTAAGGGAGTAGAGACCCAGTACTTC; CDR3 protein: CASSLVFKGVETQYF
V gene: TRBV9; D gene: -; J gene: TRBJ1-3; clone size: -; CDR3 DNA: TGTGCCAGCAGCGTAGCAGTCTCTGGAAACACCATATATTTT; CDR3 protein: CASSVAVSGNTIYF
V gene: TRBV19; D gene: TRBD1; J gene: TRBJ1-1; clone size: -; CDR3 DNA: TGTGCCAGTAGTTTGAGACAGGGTCCAAACACTGAAGCTTTCTTT; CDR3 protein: CASSLRQGPNTEAFF
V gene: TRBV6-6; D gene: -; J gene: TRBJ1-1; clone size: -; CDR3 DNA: TGTGCCAGCACGATGGGGGGGGGTGAAGCTTTCTTT; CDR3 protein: CASTMGGGEAFF
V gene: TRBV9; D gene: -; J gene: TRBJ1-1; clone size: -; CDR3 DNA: TGTGCCAGCAGCGTAGCAACAGGGTTCACAGGCACTGAAGCTTTCTTT; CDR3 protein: CASSVATGFTGTEAFF
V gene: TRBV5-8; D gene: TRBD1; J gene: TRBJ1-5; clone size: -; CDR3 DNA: TGTGCCAGCAGCCGGACAGGGGGGACCAATCAGCCCCAGCATTTT; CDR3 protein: CASSRTGGTNQPQHF
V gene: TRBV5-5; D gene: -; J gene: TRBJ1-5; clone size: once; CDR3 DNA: TGTGCCAGCAGCCCTGTGTGGCACAATAGCAATCAGCCCCAGCATTTT; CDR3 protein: CASSPVWHNSNQPQHF
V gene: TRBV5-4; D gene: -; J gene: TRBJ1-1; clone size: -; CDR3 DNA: TGTGCCAGCAGCGTGACGGGCACTGAAGCTTTCTTT; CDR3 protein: CASSVTGTEAFF
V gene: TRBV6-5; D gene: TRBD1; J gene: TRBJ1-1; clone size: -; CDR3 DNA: TGTGCCAGCAGTGCGACAGGGGAGACTGAAGCTTTCTTT; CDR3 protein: CASSATGETEAFF
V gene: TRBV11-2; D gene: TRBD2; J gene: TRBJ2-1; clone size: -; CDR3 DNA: TGTGCCAGCAGCCCCGGGACTAGCGGGGGGTCCTACAATGAGCAGTTCTTC; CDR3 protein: CASSPGTSGGSYNEQFF
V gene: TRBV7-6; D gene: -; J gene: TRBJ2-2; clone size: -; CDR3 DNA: TGTGCCAGCAGCCCCAGGAACACCGGGGAGCTGTTTTTT; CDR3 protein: CASSPRNTGELFF
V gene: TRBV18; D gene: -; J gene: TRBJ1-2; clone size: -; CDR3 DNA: TGTGCCAGCTCACCAGGGGACCTATGGAGGGCCAACTATGGCTACACCTTC; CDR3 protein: CASSPGDLWRANYGYTF
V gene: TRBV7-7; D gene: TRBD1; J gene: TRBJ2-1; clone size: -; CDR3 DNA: TGTGCCAGCAGCCCCGGACAGGGGATAAACAATGAGCAGTTCTTC; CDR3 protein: CASSPGQGINNEQFF
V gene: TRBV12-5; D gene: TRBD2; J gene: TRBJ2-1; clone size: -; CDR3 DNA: TGTGCTAGTGGTTTCTCGCGGGGGGGCCGTGAGCAGTTCTTC; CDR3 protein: CASGFSRGGREQFF
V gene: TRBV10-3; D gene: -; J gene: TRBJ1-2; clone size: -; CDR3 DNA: TGTGCCATCAGTGACGACTATGGCTACACCTTC; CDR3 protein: CAISDDYGYTF
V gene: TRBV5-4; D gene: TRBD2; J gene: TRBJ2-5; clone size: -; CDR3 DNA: TGTGCCAGCAGCACGGGACTAGCGGGATACCAAGAGACCCAGCACTTC; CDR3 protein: CASSTGLAGYQETQHF
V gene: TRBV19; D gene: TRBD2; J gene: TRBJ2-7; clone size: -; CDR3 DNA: TGTGCCAGTAGTATCACTAGCGCCAGATCTGCCGAGCAGTACTTC; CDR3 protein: CASSITSARSAEQYF
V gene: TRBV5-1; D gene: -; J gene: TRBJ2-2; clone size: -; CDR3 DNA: TGCGCCAGCAGTAAAGGGGCCGGGGAGCTGTTTTTT; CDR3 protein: CASSKGAGELFF
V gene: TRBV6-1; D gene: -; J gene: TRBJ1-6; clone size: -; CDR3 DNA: TGTGCCAGCAGTGAACAGCCAGGCCAGAATTCACCCCTCCACTTT; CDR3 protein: CASSEQPGQNSPLHF
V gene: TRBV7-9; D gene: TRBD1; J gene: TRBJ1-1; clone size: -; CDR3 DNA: TGTGCCAGCAGCCCCCTAGGGGTGACAGGGAGCACTGAAGCTTTCTTT; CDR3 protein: CASSPLGVTGSTEAFF
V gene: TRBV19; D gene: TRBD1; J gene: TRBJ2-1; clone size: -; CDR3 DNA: TGTGCCAGTAGTACCTACAGGGGATTAACCGTCTTC; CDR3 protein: CASSTYRGLTVF
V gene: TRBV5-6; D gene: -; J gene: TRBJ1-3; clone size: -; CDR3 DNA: TGTGCCAGCAGCTTGGTGTCGGGAAACACCATATATTTT; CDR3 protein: CASSLVSGNTIYF
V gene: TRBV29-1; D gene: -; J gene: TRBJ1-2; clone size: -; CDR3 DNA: TGCAGCGTTGAAGTAGGGCGCGAGGGCTATGGCTACACCTTC; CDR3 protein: CSVEVGREGYGYTF
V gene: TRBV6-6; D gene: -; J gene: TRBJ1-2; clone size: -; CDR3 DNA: TGTGCCAGCAGTTCCCCGGACAGCAGGACTAACTATGGCTACACCTTC; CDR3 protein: CASSSPDSRTNYGYTF
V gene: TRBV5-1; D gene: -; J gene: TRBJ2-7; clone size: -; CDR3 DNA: TGCGCCAGCAGTTCTAAACGGAGGGACTCCTACGAGCAGTACTTC; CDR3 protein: CASSSKRRDSYEQYF
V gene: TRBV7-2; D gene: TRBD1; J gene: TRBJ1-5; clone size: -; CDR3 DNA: TGTGCCAGCAGCGCGAGGACAGGGGGCAATCAGCCCCAGCATTTT; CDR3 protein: CASSARTGGNQPQHF
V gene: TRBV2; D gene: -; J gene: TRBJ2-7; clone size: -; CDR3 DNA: TGTGCCAGCAGTGAGGTAGCCGGCTACGAGCAGTACTTC; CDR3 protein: CASSEVAGYEQYF
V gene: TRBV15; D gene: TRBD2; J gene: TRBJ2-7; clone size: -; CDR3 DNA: TGTGCCACCAGCAGAGTCGGCGCTAGCGGGGTCTACGAGCAGTACTTC; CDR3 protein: CATSRVGASGVYEQYF
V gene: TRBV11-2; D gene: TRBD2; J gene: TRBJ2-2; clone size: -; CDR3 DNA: TGTGCCAGCAGCTTAGACGGGAGGGGCACCGGGGAGCTGTTTTTT; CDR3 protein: CASSLDGRGTGELFF